The 17 T cell receptor beta chains below come from one sample, sequenced in a study of blood T cell repertoires in COVID-19. Sequencing was performed with immunoSEQ multiplex PCR; in TCRdb, only in-frame clones are kept and a portion is missing. The repertoire holds 220,000 or so clones, with about 86% as singletons. The material sequenced was peripheral blood. These receptors were taken from a young woman who had recovered from COVID-19.

In its sample, this clone was seen once. The chain carries TRBV3-1 (or the pseudogene TRBV3-2) and TRBJ2-7; TRBD2 aligns across 7 bases. This CDR3 spans 13 amino acids. Germline CDR1 and CDR2: LGHDT and YNNKEL (reference sequence). J lost 5 bases, V lost 5 bases, and 6 bases had no gene match. The CDR3 DNA sequence: TGTGCCAGCAGCGCCGGGACTACGAACGAGCAGTACTTC. Its translation is CASSAGTTNEQYF.

This chain connects TRBV27 to TRBJ2-2; TRBD1 aligns across 10 bases. CDR3 length: 17 amino acids. V lost 5 bases to trimming and J lost 5 bases; unmatched junction nucleotides: 11. Germline V gene sequence: CDR1 MNHEY, CDR2 SMNVEV (reference sequence). CDR3 residues: CASSPHGDRGRTGELFF. The CDR3 nucleotides are TGTGCCAGCAGTCCTCATGGCGACAGGGGGCGTACCGGGGAGCTGTTTTTT.

The CDR3 loop reads CASSGWTSGTGGEQFF. Here the CDR3 DNA reads TGTGCCAGCAGTGGCTGGACTAGCGGGACGGGGGGTGAGCAGTTCTTC. The chain has TRBV25-1 and TRBJ2-1; 12 positions match TRBD2. The CDR3 runs to 16 residues. V lost 4 bases and J lost 9; bases outside the gene matches: 10. The germline V gene has CDR1 MGHDK and CDR2 SYGVNS.

The chain couples TRBV5-6 to TRBJ1-1; D is unresolved. V lost 0 bases to trimming and J lost 5 bases, with 14 bases between them. Per germline, CDR1 SGHDT and CDR2 YYEEEE. The length of the CDR3 is 15 residues. The CDR3 reads CASSLVRVGGTEAFF. The DNA of the CDR3 is TGTGCCAGCAGCTTGGTACGGGTGGGAGGAACTGAAGCTTTCTTT.

This chain joins TRBV28 and TRBJ2-7; D is unresolved. V was shortened by 2 bases and J by 1 base, with 12 bases between the two germline ends. Germline values: CDR1 MDHEN, CDR2 SYDVKM. The CDR3 runs 15 residues. For the CDR3, the DNA is TGTGCCAGCAGTTTAATGAGTCTGAAGTCCTACGAGCAGTACTTC. Its translation is CASSLMSLKSYEQYF.

The chain links TRBV27 to TRBJ1-3; D is uncertain. Trimming cost V 5 bases and J 4 bases, with 15 bases left between them. In germline, CDR1 is MNHEY, CDR2 SMNVEV (reference sequence). The CDR3 runs 15 residues. The CDR3 loop reads CASSVGVGQGNTIYF. DNA of the CDR3: TGTGCCAGCAGTGTCGGAGTCGGCCAAGGAAACACCATATATTTT.

The V and J genes are TRBV24-1 and TRBJ2-1, with TRBD2 as a possible D gene (5 bases). This CDR3 spans 12 amino acids. Germline CDR1 and CDR2: KGHDR and SFDVKD. V shed 5 bases and J shed 9 bases, with 10 bases lying between them. The CDR3 is CATSAGNSEQFF. Written as DNA, the CDR3 is TGTGCCACCAGTGCGGGGAATAGTGAGCAGTTCTTC.

The rearrangement uses TRBV6-5 and TRBJ1-5; 8 bases agree with TRBD1. Trimming took 5 bases from V and 5 from J; bases not matched to a gene: 8. Germline loops: CDR1 MNHEY, CDR2 SVGAGI. This CDR3 is 15 amino acids long. CDR3: CASSRGRGRDQPQHF. In nucleotides, the CDR3 is TGTGCCAGCAGTAGAGGCAGGGGGCGAGATCAGCCCCAGCATTTT.

The chain uses TRBV6-5 and TRBJ1-5; D might be TRBD1 (6 bases). This CDR3 spans 15 amino acids. Trimming shortened V by 6 bases and J by 0 bases, and 12 bases separated the two germline ends. The germline V gene encodes CDR1 MNHEY and CDR2 SVGAGI. The CDR3 DNA reads as TGTGCCAGCAGGGCCTCAGGGGTTAGCAATCAGCCCCAGCATTTT. Its protein product is CASRASGVSNQPQHF.

This clone was picked up one time. V and J are TRBV20-1 and TRBJ2-7; the match to TRBD2 covers 7 bases. The length of the CDR3 is 14 residues. V lost 3 bases and J lost 1; bases outside the gene matches: 6. CDR1 is DFQATT, CDR2 SNEGSKA, per germline (reference sequence). CDR3 DNA sequence: TGCAGTGCTAGTCCCCGGGAGGCTTCCTACGAGCAGTACTTC. This codes for CSASPREASYEQYF.

V gene TRBV2 combines with J gene TRBJ1-2, with TRBD1 matching over 9 bases. There are 14 residues in the CDR3. CDR1 SNHLY and CDR2 FYNNEI come from the germline V gene. The V gene end was trimmed by 5 bases and the J gene end by 7 bases; junction bases not matched to a gene: 8. CDR3 nucleotide sequence: TGTGCCAGCAGTTACACAGGGGGCGCGGGTGGCTACACCTTC. This gives the protein CASSYTGGAGGYTF.

The chain recombines TRBV7-9 with TRBJ2-2, with 8 bases lining up with TRBD1. Trimming cost V 0 bases and J 6 bases; bases outside gene matches: 9. In germline, CDR1 is SEHNR, CDR2 FQNEAQ (reference sequence). The CDR3 totals 17 residues. CDR3 amino acids: CASSLASQGGVSGELFF. CDR3 nucleotide sequence: TGTGCCAGCAGCTTAGCTTCACAGGGGGGAGTGTCCGGGGAGCTGTTTTTT.

The sample holds a few counts of this clone. This chain joins TRBV5-1 and TRBJ2-5; D ambiguous. The CDR3 spans 13 residues. In germline, CDR1 is SGHRS, CDR2 YFSETQ. With 0 bases removed from V and 1 base from J, the gap between germline ends came to 4 bases. CDR3 loop: CASSLVSQETQYF. CDR3 in DNA: TGCGCCAGCAGCTTGGTATCCCAAGAGACCCAGTACTTC.

The chain joins TRBV28 to TRBJ2-7, with D tentatively TRBD2 (5 bases). Germline V lookup: CDR1 MDHEN, CDR2 SYDVKM. The CDR3 consists of 14 residues. Deletions cut 6 bases from V and 5 bases from J, with 17 bases between. Here the CDR3 reads CASRPLTGSNEQYF. CDR3 bases: TGTGCCAGCAGACCTCTTACGGGATCAAACGAGCAGTACTTC.

This chain connects TRBV15 to TRBJ1-5, with TRBD1 matching 11 bases. Unmatched junction bases numbered 11, after V lost 0 bases and J lost 7 bases. The CDR3 is made up of 18 amino acids. Germline CDR1 is LNHNV and CDR2 is YYDKDF (reference sequence). CDR3 sequence: CATSRDPAGQGAGQPQHF. As DNA, the CDR3 is TGTGCCACCAGCAGAGATCCGGCCGGACAGGGGGCAGGACAGCCCCAGCATTTT.

The V gene is TRBV11-2, the J gene TRBJ1-2, with 7 nucleotides matching TRBD1. Germline CDR1 and CDR2: SGHAT and FQNNGV. This CDR3 has 13 residues. J lost 10 bases, V lost 6 bases, and 11 bases had no gene match. The CDR3 reads CASRYSGTEVYTF. DNA for the CDR3: TGTGCCAGCAGATATTCCGGGACAGAGGTCTACACCTTC.

Concerning this clone: A junction end diverges from the germline sequence, so it may reflect a read error. This CDR3 is CVSSQDLGDKPQHF. CDR3 sequence (DNA): TGCGTCAGCAGCCAAGATCTGGGGGACAAACCCCAGCATTTT. This sequence joins TRBV4-1 and TRBJ1-5, with D maybe TRBD1 (6 bases). The CDR3 extends over 14 amino acids. Germline CDR1 MGHRA, CDR2 YSYEKL.